These 22 T cell receptor beta chains were all obtained from the same sample, sequenced in a study of T cells in localized non-small cell lung cancer. TCRdb's copy holds only in-frame clones and misses some; the assay was immunoSEQ multiplex PCR. There are around 15,000 clones in the sample; roughly 89% occur only once, and 3% to 4.5% lies in the top ten. The material sequenced was peripheral blood, taken before any cancer treatment. The receptors come from a male donor aged 60 or older with stage II squamous cell lung carcinoma.

The chain recombines TRBV10-3 with TRBJ1-5; 7 bases map to TRBD1. Germline V gene lookup returns CDR1 ENHRY and CDR2 SYGVKD. The CDR3 totals 14 residues. The ends lost 4 bases at V and 2 bases at J; junction bases unmatched: 2. CDR3 sequence (DNA): TGTGCCATCAGTGGACAGGGCGGCAATCAGCCCCAGCATTTT. Protein sequence: CAISGQGGNQPQHF.

To note about this clone: Different DNA sequences within this sample yield the same CDR3. The chain links TRBV6-5 to TRBJ1-2; TRBD1 matches at 7 bases. This CDR3 spans 15 amino acids. The V gene end was trimmed by 0 bases and the J gene end by 3 bases; junction bases not matched to a gene: 4. Germline CDR1 reads MNHEY; CDR2 reads SVGAGI. The CDR3 DNA is TGTGCCAGCAGTTACTCGAGGGACAGTGACTATGGCTACACCTTC. Residues: CASSYSRDSDYGYTF.

V gene TRBV29-1 combines with J gene TRBJ1-1; 8 bases align to TRBD1. Per the germline V gene, CDR1 is SQVTM and CDR2 is ANQGSEA. Unmatched junction bases numbered 2, after V lost 7 bases and J lost 1 base. There are 12 residues in the CDR3. CDR3 DNA sequence: TGCAGCGCTGGGACAGGGAACACTGAAGCTTTCTTT. Translated, it gives CSAGTGNTEAFF.

A single count supports this clone. This chain uses TRBV19 with TRBJ1-5, with D perhaps matching TRBD1 (5 bases). V lost 3 bases to trimming and J lost 7 bases, with 19 bases between them. CDR3 length: 16 amino acids. Germline V gene lookup returns CDR1 LNHDA and CDR2 SQIVND (reference sequence). The DNA of the CDR3 is TGTGCCAGTAGTATCCCATCCAGGGCGGGTGAACAGCCCCAGCATTTT. Protein sequence: CASSIPSRAGEQPQHF.

This clone was seen once. This CDR3 is CASSLTIGGTGGTQYF. The DNA for the CDR3 is TGTGCCAGCAGTTTAACGATCGGTGGGACAGGGGGGACCCAGTACTTC. The rearrangement links TRBV28 to TRBJ2-7; 11 positions agree with TRBD1. TRBJ2-5 matches the DNA end more closely, so the J call is doubtful. Germline-derived CDR1 and CDR2 are MDHEN and SYDVKM. This CDR3 is 16 amino acids long.

The V and J genes are TRBV28 and TRBJ2-1, with TRBD2 matching over 14 bases. CDR1 and CDR2 from the germline V gene are MDHEN and SYDVKM. The CDR3 is made up of 18 amino acids. Trimming at V came to 1 base and at J to 5 bases, leaving 7 bases not matched to a gene. The CDR3 bases are TGTGCCAGCAGTTTATTCCCGGGACTAGCGGGGGAGGACAATGAGCAGTTCTTC. It yields the protein CASSLFPGLAGEDNEQFF.

CDR3 protein: CASSSMSGTEAFF. The CDR3 DNA reads as TGTGCCAGCAGCTCAATGTCGGGCACTGAAGCTTTCTTT. The gene calls are TRBV7-6 and TRBJ1-1; D uncertain. V was trimmed by 4 bases and J by 4 bases, leaving 10 bases between them. The CDR3 consists of 13 residues. Germline CDR1 and CDR2: SGHVS and FNYEAQ.

This chain links TRBV4-2 with TRBJ2-7; 12 bases fit TRBD2. The CDR3 spans 15 residues. Germline V gene sequence: CDR1 LGHNA, CDR2 YNFKEQ. V dropped 4 bases and J dropped 7; count of bases not matched to a gene: 8. The CDR3 DNA sequence: TGTGCCAGCAGCCTCGAACCCGGACTAGCGGGAGAGCAGTACTTC. Translated, it gives CASSLEPGLAGEQYF.

This chain joins TRBV19 and TRBJ1-5, with D perhaps matching TRBD1 (6 bases). This CDR3 is built from 16 residues. Trimming left V 5 bases short and J 6 bases short, with 20 bases between. From germline, CDR1 is LNHDA and CDR2 SQIVND (reference sequence). The CDR3, as DNA: TGTGCCAGTAGTCCAACCGACAGGCTGCTGGGTCAGCCCCAGCATTTT. As protein: CASSPTDRLLGQPQHF.

V is TRBV27 and J is TRBJ2-7, with TRBD1 identical over 9 bases. Germline CDR1 and CDR2: MNHEY and SMNVEV (reference sequence). V lost 4 bases and J lost 4; bases outside the gene matches: 5. CDR3 length equals 14 residues. This CDR3 reads CASSWTGEGYEQYF. CDR3 coding DNA: TGTGCCAGCAGTTGGACAGGGGAAGGGTACGAGCAGTACTTC.

The V and J genes are TRBV5-4 and TRBJ2-5, with 7 bases identical to TRBD2. The CDR3 totals 16 residues. The trim removed 3 bases at V and 4 bases at J, leaving 12 bases unmatched. CDR1 and CDR2 from the germline V gene are SGHNT and YYREEE (reference sequence). DNA for the CDR3: TGTGCCAGCAGCTCTGCAGGCGGGAGAGTAGGAGAGACCCAGTACTTC. Its protein product is CASSSAGGRVGETQYF.

The genes are TRBV6-4 and TRBJ2-3, with D perhaps being TRBD1 or TRBD2 (7 bases each). Trimming removed 6 bases at V and 7 bases at J, with 17 bases between. The CDR3 is made up of 14 amino acids. CDR1 MRHNA and CDR2 SNTAGT come from the germline V gene. The CDR3 loop reads CASSPFGRGHTQYF. The CDR3 DNA reads TGTGCCAGCAGCCCATTTGGGAGGGGGCATACGCAGTATTTT.

The genes are TRBV2 and TRBJ2-7; D may be TRBD1 or TRBD2 (5 bases each). Trimming left V 3 bases short and J 3 bases short, with 21 bases between. This CDR3 comprises 17 residues. CDR1 and CDR2 from the germline V gene are SNHLY and FYNNEI. The DNA for the CDR3 is TGTGCCAGCAGTGAGAGGGATACCCCAGGGTTTTTCTACGAGCAGTACTTC. This codes for CASSERDTPGFFYEQYF.

The chain's CDR3 is CASSLDLAGGFTDTQYF. The CDR3 DNA reads as TGTGCCAGCAGCTTAGACCTAGCGGGAGGCTTCACAGATACGCAGTATTTT. The chain carries TRBV7-9 and TRBJ2-3; 11 bases match TRBD2. With 1 base clipped from V and 2 bases from J, the junction kept 5 bases outside the gene matches. The CDR3 is 17 residues long. Germline V gene data show CDR1 as SEHNR and CDR2 as FQNEAQ (reference sequence).

The chain combines TRBV5-1 with TRBJ2-2; the match to TRBD2 covers 8 bases. Trimming took 4 bases from V and 5 from J; bases not matched to a gene: 7. The germline gives CDR1 SGHRS, CDR2 YFSETQ. This CDR3 region has 15 residues. CDR3 sequence: CASSRPASGTGELFF. The CDR3 DNA sequence: TGCGCCAGCAGCCGGCCGGCTAGCGGGACCGGGGAGCTGTTTTTT.

The V and J genes are TRBV25-1 and TRBJ2-5; 8 bases map to TRBD1. The ends lost 2 bases at V and 3 bases at J; junction bases unmatched: 5. Germline assignment: CDR1 MGHDK and CDR2 SYGVNS. The CDR3 sequence is 15 residues long. CDR3 in DNA: TGTGCCAGCAGTGAAGGGGACAGGCGTAAAGAGACCCAGTACTTC. As protein: CASSEGDRRKETQYF. The full variable domain, rest sourced from reference TRBV25-1 and TRBJ2-5, is EADIYQTPRYLVIGTGKKITLECSQTMGHDKMYWYQQDPGMELHLIHYSYGVNSTEKGDLSSESTVSRIRTEHFPLTLESARPSHTSQYLCASSEGDRRKETQYFGPGTRLLVL.

The CDR3 DNA sequence: TGCAGCGTTGATCAGGGGACGGGAGAGACCCAGTACTTC. Protein product: CSVDQGTGETQYF. This sequence joins TRBV29-1 and TRBJ2-5; possible D gene TRBD1, 6 bases. The CDR3 runs to 13 residues. The germline V gene has CDR1 SQVTM and CDR2 ANQGSEA. The germline V and J ends were trimmed by 3 bases and 4 bases, with 12 bases remaining between them.

The CDR3: CASSTGQTMNTEAFF. The CDR3 coding sequence is TGTGCCAGTAGTACAGGACAGACTATGAACACTGAAGCTTTCTTT. The chain has TRBV19 and TRBJ1-1; D might be TRBD1 (6 bases). There are 15 residues in the CDR3. Germline V CDR1 and CDR2: LNHDA, SQIVND (reference sequence). V shed 4 bases and J shed 0 bases, with 12 bases lying between them.

This clone was recorded once. The J gene is TRBJ2-5, the V gene TRBV30, with 9 bases identical to TRBD2. Germline CDR1 is GTSNPN and CDR2 is SVGIG (reference sequence). The J segment lost 2 bases and the V segment lost 0 bases, leaving 1 base of the junction unmatched. This CDR3 is built from 14 residues. The chain's CDR3 is CAWSVGLAQETQYF. The CDR3 nucleotides are TGTGCCTGGAGTGTCGGACTAGCGCAAGAGACCCAGTACTTC.

The genes are TRBV28 and TRBJ2-3, with 10 bases aligning to TRBD2. CDR1 MDHEN and CDR2 SYDVKM come from the germline V gene. With 3 bases clipped from V and 7 bases from J, the junction kept 19 bases outside the gene matches. The CDR3 covers 19 residues. The CDR3 protein is CASSFPVAMKREGPHTQYF. CDR3 nucleotide sequence: TGTGCCAGCAGTTTTCCGGTTGCAATGAAGCGGGAGGGCCCCCATACGCAGTATTTT.

The J gene is TRBJ1-2, the V gene TRBV28; 7 bases agree with TRBD1. V lost 2 bases, J lost 7 bases, and 7 bases stayed unmatched. Germline loops: CDR1 MDHEN, CDR2 SYDVKM. This CDR3 has 14 amino acids. The CDR3 protein is CASSLPTGMTGYTF. The CDR3 bases are TGTGCCAGCAGTTTACCGACAGGGATGACTGGCTACACCTTC.

This clone showed up just once. The rearrangement links TRBV15 to TRBJ2-1; 8 bases fit TRBD1. V lost 6 bases to trimming and J lost 4 bases; unmatched junction nucleotides: 8. This CDR3 region has 15 residues. Germline-derived CDR1 and CDR2 are LNHNV and YYDKDF (reference sequence). The CDR3 sequence: CATRGTGRAYNEQFF. CDR3 coding DNA: TGTGCCACCAGGGGGACAGGTCGAGCTTACAATGAGCAGTTCTTC.